This T cell receptor (beta chain) derives from a study of shared clonotypes between healthy human individuals. Study at large: Every donor yielded three CD4 naive, three CD4 memory, two CD8 naive and one CD8 memory plate.

Assay used: immunoSEQ multiplex PCR; TCRdb lists only in-frame clones, some missing. The top ten hold approximately 10% of the sample, which has 200,000 to 250,000 clones, 50% to 75% seen once. The V gene lost 5 bases and the J gene lost 4 bases, with 15 bases spanning the gap. CDR3 length equals 15 residues. Germline lookup yields CDR1 SGHTA and CDR2 FQGNSA. The receptor was derived from a man in his thirties or forties in good health. This rearrangement joins TRBV7-2 to TRBJ2-1, with D perhaps assigned TRBD1 or TRBD2 (7 bases each). The sample was memory CD4+ T cells sorted from blood. Subset of the sample: CD45RA-negative fraction. The CDR3 DNA reads TGTGCCAGCAGCCCTTCAGGGGGGGTTTACAATGAGCAGTTCTTC. Translating it yields CASSPSGGVYNEQFF.